This T cell receptor beta chain was identified during a study of a mutant IDH1 vaccine in newly diagnosed glioma. Time point indicated: week 35, safety follow-up. With topical imiquimod, each dose of the vaccine consisted of 300 ug of mutant IDH1 20-mer peptide. Concerning this clone itself: Its target is unknown.

Profiling relied on immunoSEQ multiplex PCR, and the TCRdb table lists in-frame clones only, not all of them. The table lists about 32,000 clones, roughly 80% of them singletons. The CDR3 extends over 12 amino acids. Germline values: CDR1 KGHSH, CDR2 LQKENI. Trimming took 7 bases from V and 6 from J, leaving 10 bases between them. The material sequenced was PBMCs, taken from a glioma patient whose treatment included an IDH1 peptide vaccine. The TCR sequence derives from a woman under 40 with glioma. Some clones in this sample may be carry-over from other donors' samples. The chain links TRBV18 to TRBJ2-1; D ambiguous. CDR3 sequence: CASWTTSNEQFF. Here the CDR3 DNA reads TGTGCCAGCTGGACCACTTCCAATGAGCAGTTCTTC. The full variable domain, with the rest looked up from reference TRBV18 and TRBJ2-1, is NAGVMQNPRHLVRRRGQEARLRCSPMKGHSHVYWYRQLPEEGLKFMVYLQKENIIDESGMPKERFSAEFPKEGPSILRIQQVVRGDSAAYFCASWTTSNEQFFGPGTRLTVL.